This T cell receptor (beta chain) was recorded in a study of T cells in Graves' hyperthyroidism and ophthalmopathy. Trimming removed 2 bases from V and 7 bases from J; junction bases left unmatched: 6. CDR1 and CDR2 (germline): GTSNPN, SVGIG (reference sequence). The CDR3 contains 14 residues. Using RNA transcripts as the source, TCR beta CDR3 regions were amplified. The HTBI set primed first-round TCR CDR3 RT-PCR. TCRdb reprocessed the multiplex PCR reads via MiXCR and lists one record per CDR3 protein. Of 660,000 or so distinct CDR3 sequences in the sample, less than 25% were seen once. The source is a man under 40 with Graves' ophthalmopathy. Sequences were obtained from blood. This rearrangement joins TRBV30 to TRBJ2-7; 12 nucleotides agree with TRBD2. Written as DNA, the CDR3 is TGTGCCTGGAGTCTAGCGGGGGGGAGGCCGGAGCAGTACTTC. This gives the protein CAWSLAGGRPEQYF.